This T cell receptor beta chain was recorded in a study of OX40 agonist ivuxolimab in advanced cancers. Regarding the complete study: Ivuxolimab, which targeted the costimulatory receptor OX40 (CD134), was an agonistic, fully human IgG2 monoclonal antibody. Intravenous ivuxolimab was administered to patients every 2 weeks at six dose levels: 0.01, 0.1, 0.3, 1.5, 3 and 10 mg/kg. Prior anti-PD-1, anti-PD-L1 or anti-CTLA-4 therapy was permitted, and approximately 40% of dose-escalation patients had received checkpoint inhibitors. Among the approximately 50 dose-escalation patients, 19 had hepatocellular carcinoma, 15 or so melanoma, 9 renal cell carcinoma and 9 head and neck cancer. Partial responses occurred in three dose-escalation patients, of whom one had hepatocellular carcinoma and two had cutaneous melanoma. The point of sequencing TCRbeta in the periphery was to test whether ivuxolimab changed TCR sequence diversity and drove clonal T-cell expansion. The dose-escalation cohort was approximately 83% male with a mean age of approximately 60 years, ranging from about 20 to 85. The monotherapy dose-escalation portion (N ≈ 56 patients) of the phase I ivuxolimab trial is reported in the paper.

Genomic DNA was extracted from sorted cells for sequencing of the TCRbeta CDR3 region. TCRbeta CDR3 regions were sequenced using the immunoSEQ Assay. This immuneACCESS table, as held by TCRdb, lists in-frame sequences with V and J called but not all clones. Of the missing ones, under half trace to an unresolved V gene in checked studies; the others have no known cause. The sample includes under 90,000 clones, with approximately 92% observed a single time. The ten largest account for around 0.29% of the sample. Including cysteine and phenylalanine, the CDR3 has 13 amino acids. The only DNA kept is the CDR3, 39 bases in frame from the first base. Trimming removed 2 bases from V and 4 bases from J, leaving 12 bases between the germline ends. Looking up the germline V gene (reference sequence) yields CDR1 GTSNPN and CDR2 SVGIG. Broader findings and caveats from the paper: Low levels of normalized T-cell clonal expansion were also seen in some patients who did not respond. The antigen specificity of the peripheral T cells that underwent clonal expansion was not determined. At doses of 0.1 to 3.0 mg/kg, clonal expansion of both CD4+ and CD8+ T cells in blood was seen between baseline and week 6. In the 0.1-3.0 mg/kg groups, partial responders were among the patients with the lowest normalized peripheral clonal expansion, particularly in CD8+ T cells. After ivuxolimab, expanded clones were on average more numerous among CD8+ T cells than among CD4+ T cells.

Of note for this clone: This clone's antigen is unknown. No per-base quality is available; no much larger clone lies one base away.

Patients with autoimmune disease history or receiving systemic immunosuppression were excluded from the trial. Peripheral blood for TCR sequencing was collected from all dose cohorts at baseline, on cycle 4 day 1, and on cycle 7 day 1. Samples were obtained from an open-label, multicenter, first-in-human phase I dose-escalation trial of ivuxolimab. Adults with locally advanced or metastatic melanoma, renal cell, hepatocellular, or head and neck squamous cell carcinoma were enrolled in the trial. CD4+ and CD8+ T cells were sorted separately from peripheral blood before TCR sequencing. The sequence derives from an adult with an advanced solid tumor such as melanoma, head and neck, liver or kidney cancer. Here the sequenced sample was CD4+ or CD8+ T cells sorted from blood, taken in a trial of the OX40 agonist ivuxolimab. The chain was built from TRBV30 and TRBJ2-7; the D call is possibly TRBD1 or TRBD2, each sharing 5 bases. The CDR3: CAWSLGVPYEQYF. The nucleotides read TGTGCCTGGAGTCTGGGGGTCCCTTACGAGCAGTACTTC.